The 16 T cell receptor beta chains below come from one sample, sequenced in a study of early stage breast cancer tumors. Data came from immunoSEQ multiplex PCR; TCRdb stores just in-frame clones and leaves some out. The sample contains around 40,000 clones, about 78% of which appear only once. The sample was blood. The receptors come from a person between 45 and 65 years old with breast cancer.

The table lists this clone with a few counts. This chain uses TRBV9 with TRBJ1-6; D gene unclear. The germline V and J ends were trimmed by 1 base and 10 bases, with 21 bases remaining between them. The germline gives CDR1 SGDLS, CDR2 YYNGEE. CDR3 size: 17 residues. CDR3 in amino acids: CASSVIRRTNEASPLHF. The CDR3 region has the DNA TGTGCCAGCAGCGTAATACGGCGGACTAATGAGGCATCACCCCTCCACTTT.

The rearrangement uses TRBV9 and TRBJ2-3; the match to TRBD1 covers 8 bases. The CDR3 spans 13 residues. Germline values: CDR1 SGDLS, CDR2 YYNGEE. V lost 4 bases and J lost 6; bases outside the gene matches: 4. This CDR3 is CASSPRQGDTQYF. The CDR3 nucleotides read TGTGCCAGCAGCCCCCGACAGGGGGATACGCAGTATTTT.

V is TRBV9 and J is TRBJ2-1; 12 nucleotides agree with TRBD2. Trimming removed 4 bases from V and 3 bases from J; junction bases left unmatched: 8. CDR1 is SGDLS and CDR2 is YYNGEE in the germline V gene. CDR3 length: 17 amino acids. The CDR3: CASSMSSGRAFYNEQFF. CDR3 coding DNA: TGTGCCAGCAGCATGTCTAGCGGGAGGGCCTTCTACAATGAGCAGTTCTTC.

This clone appeared once. The chain recombines TRBV5-6 with TRBJ2-4; a weak D match, TRBD1 (6 bases). The CDR3 is 14 residues long. The germline gives CDR1 SGHDT, CDR2 YYEEEE. Trimming took off 1 base at V and 2 bases at J, with 7 bases between the two ends. The CDR3 protein is CASSLQGTKNIQYF. Here the CDR3 DNA reads TGTGCCAGCAGCTTGCAGGGGACCAAAAACATTCAGTACTTC.

This clone has only a few counts. The V and J genes are TRBV9 and TRBJ2-7; D not certain. The CDR3 is 13 residues long. The germline V gene has CDR1 SGDLS and CDR2 YYNGEE. Trimming left V 0 bases short and J 3 bases short, with 7 bases between. CDR3 region: CASSVGSNYEQYF. DNA for the CDR3: TGTGCCAGCAGCGTAGGTTCCAACTACGAGCAGTACTTC.

This rearrangement joins TRBV5-1 to TRBJ2-5; no clear D. Per germline, CDR1 SGHRS and CDR2 YFSETQ. The CDR3 is 14 residues long. V lost 0 bases to trimming and J lost 2 bases, with 8 bases between them. CDR3 protein: CASSLGQAQETQYF. Here the CDR3 DNA reads TGCGCCAGCAGCTTGGGTCAGGCGCAAGAGACCCAGTACTTC.

This clone was observed a handful of times. The gene calls are TRBV13 and TRBJ1-2, with 9 bases fitting TRBD1. Germline CDR1 PRHDT, CDR2 FYEKMQ (reference sequence). The CDR3 runs 15 residues. V trimming: 0 bases; J trimming: 5 bases; junction bases outside the gene matches: 4. CDR3 loop: CASSLGGTGRYGYTF. The CDR3 nucleotides are TGTGCCAGCAGCTTAGGGGGGACAGGGAGGTATGGCTACACCTTC.

This sequence joins TRBV6-6 and TRBJ2-3, with D possibly TRBD2 on 5 matching bases. V was shortened by 5 bases and J by 6 bases, with 12 bases between the two germline ends. The CDR3 has 13 amino acids. The germline CDR1 and CDR2 sequences are MNHNY and SVGAGI (reference sequence). The CDR3 sequence is CASSLWTRDTQYF. CDR3 sequence (DNA): TGTGCCAGCAGTCTATGGACTCGGGATACGCAGTATTTT.

The chain links TRBV21-1 to TRBJ1-5. TRBV21-1 corresponds to a pseudogene. The CDR3 sequence is 12 residues long. The CDR3 nucleotides read TGTGCCAGTAAAGGGGGGGAAAGGCCCCAGCATTTT. This translates into CASKGGERPQHF.

This chain joins TRBV14 and TRBJ1-1, with D hard to call. Trimming stripped 4 bases from V and 4 bases from J, with 10 bases between. From germline, CDR1 is SGHDN and CDR2 FVKESK. The CDR3 spans 13 residues. Here the CDR3 reads CASSPPFRTEAFF. The CDR3 nucleotides are TGTGCCAGCAGCCCCCCCTTTCGCACTGAAGCTTTCTTT.

The chain has TRBV29-1 and TRBJ1-1; D not resolved. The CDR3 contains 13 residues. Germline assignment: CDR1 SQVTM and CDR2 ANQGSEA. V was cut by 7 bases and J by 4 bases, with 16 bases left in between. The CDR3 nucleotides read TGCAGCGGCCGCCTCGGGGTTGGCACTGAAGCTTTCTTT. Translation: CSGRLGVGTEAFF.

The chain recombines TRBV28 with TRBJ1-2; TRBD1 matches 10 bases. With 2 bases clipped from V and 7 bases from J, the junction kept 1 base outside the gene matches. CDR3 length equals 13 residues. Germline CDR1 reads MDHEN; CDR2 reads SYDVKM. CDR3 nucleotides: TGTGCCAGCAGTTTAGGGACAGGGGTTGGCTACACCTTC. Amino acids: CASSLGTGVGYTF.

This rearrangement joins TRBV23-1 to TRBJ2-3, with TRBD2 matching 9 bases. TRBV23-1 is reported as an ORF; its role is uncertain. The junction had 8 bases not matched to a gene; V was cut back by 2 bases and J by 2 bases. The CDR3 totals 17 residues. CDR3 bases: TGCGCCAGCAGTCAAACCTCTACTAGCGGGTACACAGATACGCAGTATTTT. Translated, it gives CASSQTSTSGYTDTQYF.

This clone was seen a few times. The rearrangement links TRBV7-3 to TRBJ2-5; 12 nucleotides align to TRBD2. Germline V lookup: CDR1 SGHTA, CDR2 FQGTGA. Trimming removed 4 bases from V and 4 bases from J; junction bases left unmatched: 4. This CDR3 spans 15 amino acids. In DNA, the CDR3 is TGTGCCAGCAGCTCGGGACTAGCGGGTAGAGAGACCCAGTACTTC. This codes for CASSSGLAGRETQYF.

V usage is TRBV6-5 and J usage is TRBJ2-1; D is unresolved. Germline V gene lookup returns CDR1 MNHEY and CDR2 SVGAGI. The length of the CDR3 is 11 residues. The V end was cut by 2 bases, the J end by 14 bases, with 10 bases between. The CDR3 loop reads CASSYMGREFF. CDR3 nucleotides: TGTGCCAGCAGTTACATGGGTCGGGAGTTCTTC.

This clone has a handful of counts. V and J are TRBV18 and TRBJ1-6; D not certain. The V end lost 1 base, the J end lost 12 bases, and 16 bases lay between the germline ends. This CDR3 is 15 amino acids long. The germline gives CDR1 KGHSH, CDR2 LQKENI. CDR3 nucleotide sequence: TGTGCCAGCTCACCACGAGAGGGCAACCCCTTACCCCTCCACTTT. Its protein product is CASSPREGNPLPLHF.